Shown below are 21 T cell receptor beta chains from a single sample sequenced in a study of CD8+ T cells in alopecia areata. The sample's treatment: oral pan-JAK inhibitor, 5-10 mg twice daily. RNA was extracted and reverse transcribed into cDNA as the sequencing template. TCRdb's copy holds only in-frame clones and misses some; the assay was immunoSEQ multiplex PCR. The data show around 210,000 clones, 64% seen once. Sequencing was performed on CD4+ T cells sorted from blood, taken at week 4, from a patient treated with tofacitinib. Source of these receptors: a human donor with alopecia areata.

This chain uses TRBV19 with TRBJ2-1, with 9 bases lining up with TRBD2. The CDR3 consists of 16 residues. The germline V gene has CDR1 LNHDA and CDR2 SQIVND (reference sequence). The V and J ends lost 5 bases and 2 bases, in that order; junction bases with no gene match: 7. CDR3 in amino acids: CASSFAGLATYNEQFF. As DNA, the CDR3 is TGTGCCAGTAGTTTTGCCGGACTAGCGACCTACAATGAGCAGTTCTTC. Together with reference TRBV19 and TRBJ2-1, the CDR3 gives the full variable domain: DGGITQSPKYLFRKEGQNVTLSCEQNLNHDAMYWYRQDPGQGLRLIYYSQIVNDFQKGDIAEGYSVSREKKESFPLTVTSAQKNPTAFYLCASSFAGLATYNEQFFGPGTRLTVL.

The gene calls are TRBV11-3 and TRBJ2-2; TRBD1 matches 8 bases. Germline CDR1 reads SGHNT; CDR2 reads YENEEA. With V trimmed by 6 bases and J by 1 base, 7 bases remained unmatched. This CDR3 has 16 amino acids. The CDR3 loop is CASSPTGVRNTGELFF. CDR3 nucleotides: TGTGCCAGCAGTCCGACAGGGGTCCGGAACACCGGGGAGCTGTTTTTT.

This clone was detected a few times. The V call is TRBV29-1, the J call TRBJ1-3; 7 nucleotides line up with TRBD1. Germline V gives CDR1 SQVTM, CDR2 ANQGSEA. The CDR3 totals 13 residues. Trimming took 6 bases from V and 3 from J; bases not matched to a gene: 5. The CDR3 DNA sequence: TGCAGCGTCACGACAGGGAATGGAAACACCATATATTTT. Translating gives CSVTTGNGNTIYF.

The CDR3 protein is CASRPGSSAPGELFF. In nucleotides, the CDR3 is TGCGCCAGCAGACCTGGCTCTAGCGCCCCCGGGGAGCTGTTTTTT. This sequence joins TRBV5-1 and TRBJ2-2; D might be TRBD2 (6 bases). Germline CDR1 reads SGHRS; CDR2 reads YFSETQ. This CDR3 comprises 15 residues. V was clipped by 5 bases and J by 6 bases, with 17 bases between them. Combining the CDR3 with reference TRBV5-1 and TRBJ2-2 gives the whole variable domain KAGVTQTPRYLIKTRGQQVTLSCSPISGHRSVSWYQQTPGQGLQFLFEYFSETQRNKGNFPGRFSGRQFSNSRSEMNVSTLELGDSALYLCASRPGSSAPGELFFGEGSRLTVL.

Comment on this clone: Other DNA variants within this sample encode the same CDR3. V gene TRBV30 combines with J gene TRBJ1-2, with a tentative D call TRBD1 (6 bases). V lost 2 bases, J lost 7 bases, and 20 bases lay in between. The CDR3 is made up of 15 amino acids. CDR1 and CDR2 from the germline V gene are GTSNPN and SVGIG (reference sequence). The CDR3 region has the DNA TGTGCCTGGAGTATGGACAGCCCTCGGGGGGGTGGCTACACCTTC. Residues: CAWSMDSPRGGGYTF.

The chain employs TRBV2 and TRBJ1-2, with no clear D. CDR1 SNHLY and CDR2 FYNNEI come from the germline V gene. Trimming left V 2 bases short and J 6 bases short, with 10 bases between. The CDR3 spans 13 residues. The CDR3 nucleotides are TGTGCCAGCAGTGAATTATTGTCGAATGGCTACACCTTC. It yields the protein CASSELLSNGYTF.

The rearrangement uses TRBV7-9 and TRBJ2-5; a weak D match, TRBD2 (6 bases). Trimming took off 1 base at V and 5 bases at J, with 11 bases between the two ends. CDR3 length: 14 residues. CDR1 SEHNR and CDR2 FQNEAQ come from the germline V gene (reference sequence). CDR3 sequence reads: CASSLDAGGETQYF. The CDR3, as DNA: TGTGCCAGCAGCTTAGATGCCGGAGGGGAGACCCAGTACTTC.

For the CDR3, the DNA is TGTGCCAGCAGTTACGGGACAGAGAACACTGAAGCTTTCTTT. Protein: CASSYGTENTEAFF. V usage is TRBV27 and J usage is TRBJ1-1; 7 positions agree with TRBD1. V dropped 4 bases and J dropped 1; count of bases not matched to a gene: 3. The CDR3 is 14 amino acids. Germline assignment: CDR1 MNHEY and CDR2 SMNVEV (reference sequence).

The chain recombines TRBV11-2 with TRBJ2-7; D not resolved. V lost 0 bases and J 0 bases, leaving 9 bases between the germline ends. Germline values: CDR1 SGHAT, CDR2 FQNNGV. This CDR3 spans 15 amino acids. The CDR3 bases are TGTGCCAGCAGCTTAGAGGTATCGGGCTCCTACGAGCAGTACTTC. Protein sequence: CASSLEVSGSYEQYF.

The J gene is TRBJ2-7, the V gene TRBV4-3; D ambiguous. This CDR3 is 16 amino acids long. From germline, CDR1 is LGHNA and CDR2 YSLEER. Deletions cut 0 bases from V and 7 bases from J, with 19 bases between. CDR3 protein: CASSQEAPAGLGEQYF. The CDR3 nucleotides are TGCGCCAGCAGCCAAGAGGCACCCGCCGGCTTGGGAGAGCAGTACTTC.

This chain links TRBV15 with TRBJ2-5; D gene unclear. Trimming left V 0 bases short and J 2 bases short, with 10 bases between. CDR1 is LNHNV and CDR2 is YYDKDF in the germline V gene (reference sequence). The CDR3 length is 15 residues. The CDR3: CATSRDGGPQETQYF. The DNA for the CDR3 is TGTGCCACCAGCAGAGATGGCGGCCCTCAAGAGACCCAGTACTTC.

The chain has TRBV7-2 and TRBJ2-3, with 7 bases lining up with TRBD1. V was pared by 5 bases and J by 2 bases, with 4 bases of the junction left unmatched. This CDR3 contains 14 residues. The germline gives CDR1 SGHTA, CDR2 FQGNSA. The CDR3 DNA reads TGTGCCAGCAGCCCGGGACAGTTCACAGATACGCAGTATTTT. Translated, it gives CASSPGQFTDTQYF. Full variable domain (missing parts from reference TRBV7-2 and TRBJ2-3): GAGVSQSPSNKVTEKGKDVELRCDPISGHTALYWYRQSLGQGLEFLIYFQGNSAPDKSGLPSDRFSAERTGGSVSTLTIQRTQQEDSAVYLCASSPGQFTDTQYFGPGTRLTVL.

CDR3 in DNA: TGTGCCAGCCGATTGACAGGGGGCGATGGCTACACCTTC. Protein product: CASRLTGGDGYTF. The genes are TRBV27 and TRBJ1-2; 10 nucleotides match TRBD1. Germline CDR1 MNHEY, CDR2 SMNVEV (reference sequence). The CDR3 loop spans 13 amino acids. V was pared by 8 bases and J by 6 bases, with 6 bases of the junction left unmatched.

The CDR3 coding sequence is TGCAGCGTCAAATTTAATACAGGGTTAGCTTTCTTT. Its protein product is CSVKFNTGLAFF. The J gene is TRBJ1-1, the V gene TRBV29-1, with D perhaps matching TRBD1 (6 bases). Germline V gene lookup returns CDR1 SQVTM and CDR2 ANQGSEA. The V and J ends lost 6 bases and 10 bases respectively, with 18 bases between them. This CDR3 has 12 residues.

The chain couples TRBV25-1 to TRBJ1-6, with D perhaps TRBD1 (5 bases). This CDR3 is 17 amino acids long. The V and J ends lost 10 bases and 8 bases respectively, with 27 bases between them. Per the germline V gene, CDR1 is MGHDK and CDR2 is SYGVNS. Here the CDR3 DNA reads TGTGCCACCATCCGGGACGGTCACGTTGAGCTACATTCACCCCTCCACTTT. This gives the protein CATIRDGHVELHSPLHF.

The chain links TRBV5-1 to TRBJ1-5; D is possibly TRBD1 (5 bases). V lost 2 bases and J lost 4, with 13 bases in between. Germline lookup yields CDR1 SGHRS and CDR2 YFSETQ. The CDR3 contains 15 residues. CDR3: CASSFTGGNNQPQHF. The CDR3 DNA reads as TGCGCCAGCAGCTTCACAGGAGGGAATAATCAGCCCCAGCATTTT.

The genes are TRBV4-2 and TRBJ1-2; TRBD1 matches 8 bases. CDR3 length: 16 residues. Looked up from germline, CDR1 is LGHNA and CDR2 is YNFKEQ. V dropped 0 bases and J dropped 8; count of bases not matched to a gene: 11. The CDR3 coding sequence is TGTGCCAGCAGCCAAGAGTTCGTCGGACAGGGACGGGGCTACACCTTC. Translating gives CASSQEFVGQGRGYTF.

The chain recombines TRBV20-1 with TRBJ1-2; D unclear. V was trimmed by 4 bases and J by 4 bases, leaving 7 bases between them. The CDR3 runs 11 residues. Germline lookup yields CDR1 DFQATT and CDR2 SNEGSKA (reference sequence). The CDR3 coding sequence is TGCAGTGCTATCGGCGTCTATGGCTACACCTTC. Residues: CSAIGVYGYTF.

The V call is TRBV7-9, the J call TRBJ2-5; D ambiguous. This CDR3 spans 13 amino acids. The germline gives CDR1 SEHNR, CDR2 FQNEAQ (reference sequence). Deletions cut 6 bases from V and 1 base from J, with 9 bases between. The CDR3 bases are TGTGCCAGCAGTCTGACCCCCCAAGAGACCCAGTACTTC. This sequence encodes CASSLTPQETQYF.

CDR3 residues: CASSPGSAETQYF. The DNA of the CDR3 is TGTGCCAGCAGCCCGGGTTCCGCGGAGACCCAGTACTTC. The chain joins TRBV6-5 to TRBJ2-5, with no clear D. The V and J ends lost 6 bases and 5 bases respectively, with 13 bases between them. Germline V gives CDR1 MNHEY, CDR2 SVGAGI. The CDR3 is 13 residues long.

The chain has TRBV5-6 and TRBJ2-7; no reliable D call. Deletions cut 1 base from V and 2 bases from J, with 4 bases between. This CDR3 has 12 amino acids. Germline CDR1 is SGHDT and CDR2 is YYEEEE. As DNA, the CDR3 is TGTGCCAGCAGCTTGACTACCTACGAGCAGTACTTC. Translated: CASSLTTYEQYF.